A selection of T cell receptor beta chains follows, all from one sample in a study of T cell responses to AZD1222 COVID-19 vaccine. This table comes from immunoSEQ multiplex PCR, and its TCRdb copy is limited to in-frame clones, with some not included. The repertoire holds roughly 150,000 clones, with approximately 91% as singletons. Sequences were derived from peripheral blood, sampled 28 days after the second AZD1222 dose. These receptor sequences come from an adult who received the AZD1222 COVID-19 vaccine. The CDR3 runs from the conserved cysteine through the conserved F or W. D genes are given only for firm matches. Rows may omit the clone size; those that give it use once, few, many or a size class.

CDR3 length,J gene,V gene,D gene,clone size,CDR3 DNA,CDR3 protein
13,TRBJ2-3,TRBV28,.,.,TGTGCCAGCAGTTTAAGATCTTCGGGTCCCGGGTATTTT,CASSLRSSGPGYF
18,TRBJ2-1,TRBV28,TRBD2,.,TGTGCCAGCAGTTTAGTACCAAAAACTAGCGGGAGTTCCAATGAGCAGTTCTTC,CASSLVPKTSGSSNEQFF
13,TRBJ2-7,TRBV12-3/TRBV12-4,TRBD1,few,TGTGCCAGCCGACAGGGGGCGCTGGAGGAGCAGTACTTC,CASRQGALEEQYF
16,TRBJ2-2,TRBV13,.,.,TGTGCCAGCAGCTGGTCGGTCGCCTTGAACACCGGGGAGCTGTTTTTT,CASSWSVALNTGELFF
16,TRBJ2-3,TRBV3-1/TRBV3-2,TRBD2,.,TGTGCCAGCAGCAGACGACTAGCGATGAGCACAGATACGCAGTATTTT,CASSRRLAMSTDTQYF
14,TRBJ1-1,TRBV7-9,.,.,TGTGCCAGCAGCTTAGAATTCCCGAACACTGAAGCTTTCTTT,CASSLEFPNTEAFF
16,TRBJ1-6,TRBV5-5,.,.,TGTGCCAGCAGCGCTCGTCAGAGCTCCTATAATTCACCCCTCCACTTT,CASSARQSSYNSPLHF
16,TRBJ1-6,TRBV25-1,TRBD1,.,TGTGCCAGCAGTGACCGGACAGGGGTTAATAATTCACCCCTCCACTTT,CASSDRTGVNNSPLHF
16,TRBJ1-2,TRBV2,.,.,TGTGCCAGCAGTGACCCCCCCCCTTACGGAGACTATGGCTACACCTTC,CASSDPPPYGDYGYTF
13,TRBJ1-1,TRBV3-1/TRBV3-2,.,.,TGTGCCAGCAGCCCAAATCCCCCATTGGTAGCTTTCTTT,CASSPNPPLVAFF
13,TRBJ1-1,TRBV6-5,.,.,TGTGCCAGCAGTTTTGCAGGGACCACTGAAGCTTTCTTT,CASSFAGTTEAFF
15,TRBJ2-5,TRBV15,.,.,TGTGCCACCAGCTCAGCGGCGGGGTCAACGGAGACCCAGTACTTC,CATSSAAGSTETQYF
16,TRBJ2-1,TRBV5-1,.,.,TGCGCCAGCAGCTTGAATCCGATCGGGTCCTACAATGAGCAGTTCTTC,CASSLNPIGSYNEQFF
11,TRBJ1-1,TRBV2,.,.,TGTGCCATCCAAACGGTTCCCGAAGCTTTCTTT,CAIQTVPEAFF
15,TRBJ1-2,TRBV7-9,.,.,TGTGCCAGCATGATTACCACAGGGCTCAGGGGTGGCTACACCTTC,CASMITTGLRGGYTF
14,TRBJ1-4,TRBV7-2,TRBD1,.,TGTGCCAGCAGCTTAGGGCCAGGGGGAGAAAAACTGTTTTTT,CASSLGPGGEKLFF
18,TRBJ2-2,TRBV2,TRBD2,few,TGTGCCAGCAGTGAAGCCCTACTAGCGGGGGGGCCGGCCGGGGAGCTGTTTTTT,CASSEALLAGGPAGELFF
14,TRBJ2-7,TRBV28,TRBD2,.,TGTGCCAGCCGGATTAGCGGGACCCTCTACGAGCAGTACTTC,CASRISGTLYEQYF
12,TRBJ1-1,TRBV16,.,once,TGTGCCAGCAGCCAATTTAGCGCGGAAGCTTTCTTT,CASSQFSAEAFF
13,TRBJ1-2,TRBV7-2,.,.,TGTGCCAGCAGCCCCTACCTCGCGGATGGCTACACCTTC,CASSPYLADGYTF
14,TRBJ1-4,TRBV28,.,.,TGTGCCAGCAGCACAGACTCAACTAATGAAAAACTGTTTTTT,CASSTDSTNEKLFF
14,TRBJ2-7,TRBV6-5,.,.,TGTGCCAGCATCCAAAAGGGCGGACCCTACGAGCAGTACTTC,CASIQKGGPYEQYF
12,TRBJ2-7,TRBV15,.,.,TGTGCCACCAGCAGAGAAGGCTACGAGCAGTACTTC,CATSREGYEQYF
14,TRBJ1-4,TRBV7-9,TRBD1,once,TGTGCCAGCAGCTTAGCAGGGGGCTCGGAAAAACTGTTTTTT,CASSLAGGSEKLFF
13,TRBJ1-1,TRBV9,.,.,TGTGCCAGCAGCATTGGGACCGGTACTGAAGCTTTCTTT,CASSIGTGTEAFF
16,TRBJ1-2,TRBV7-9,.,.,TGTGCCAGCAGCTTATTCCCCCCGTTTGCCGGTTATGGCTACACCTTC,CASSLFPPFAGYGYTF
13,TRBJ2-2,TRBV5-1,.,.,TGCGCCAGCAGCCCAGGGACCCACCGGGAGCTGTTTTTT,CASSPGTHRELFF
16,TRBJ1-5,TRBV6-5,TRBD1,.,TGTGCCAGCAGTTACGGGGCACAGGGGACGGGTCAGCCCCAGCATTTT,CASSYGAQGTGQPQHF